The sequence of this T cell receptor (beta chain) was determined in a study of T cell repertoires in aging, cancer and after chemotherapy. Study-wide background: Clear clonal overlap appeared across healthy donor samples taken over several months to years.

The V gene lost 4 bases and the J gene lost 0 bases, with 13 bases spanning the gap. CDR3 length equals 16 residues. Germline V gene sequence: CDR1 MNHEY, CDR2 SVGAGI. Multiplex touch-down PCR with TRB-A/B primers amplified rearranged V-D-J TRB sequences. TCRdb used MiXCR to reprocess the multiplex PCR reads, holding one entry per CDR3 protein. Of roughly 6,400 distinct CDR3 sequences in the sample, 25% to 30% were seen once. TCR beta rearrangements were amplified from peripheral blood genomic DNA. The origin of this receptor is a human donor in good health. This rearrangement joins TRBV6-5 to TRBJ1-5, with D tentatively TRBD1 (5 bases). The specimen was blood. The CDR3 region is CASSFKDSHSNQPQHF. The CDR3 nucleotides are TGTGCCAGCAGTTTTAAAGACAGTCATAGCAATCAGCCCCAGCATTTT.